This TCR beta chain was found in a study of spatial heterogeneity in lung cancer. Study background: The donor group consisted of over 60 patients who had untreated, early-stage non-small cell lung cancer.

Time point defined: blood at routine non-recurrence follow-up after resection. Tumor, nontumor lung or frozen PBMC supplied whole RNA that was sequenced unsorted. TCRdb reanalysed the 5' RACE reads using MiXCR and keeps one entry per CDR3 protein. The sample comprises roughly 120,000 distinct CDR3 sequences, 10% to 15% of which are singletons, and roughly 17% rests with the top ten. Germline V CDR1 and CDR2: LGHDT, YNNKEL (reference sequence). V was trimmed by 4 bases and J by 2 bases, leaving 12 bases between them. The CDR3 totals 14 residues. This sequence originates from a male donor with early-stage non-small cell lung cancer. Source: PBMCs, taken at follow-up. The chain links TRBV3-1 to TRBJ2-7; weak D call: TRBD2 (6 bases). CDR3 protein: CASSRRDGTYEQYF. The DNA of the CDR3 is TGTGCCAGCAGCCGGCGGGACGGAACCTACGAGCAGTACTTC.